The 9 T cell receptor beta chains in this list originate from one sample, sequenced in a study of Graves' ophthalmopathy and Graves' hyperthyroidism. Amplified TCR beta CDR3 regions were obtained using RNA transcripts as template. RT-PCR in the first round used HTBI primers; a second-round multiplex PCR followed. Using its own MiXCR run on the multiplex PCR reads, TCRdb lists one record per CDR3 protein. The sample includes about 590,000 distinct CDR3 sequences, roughly 39% seen only once; the top ten take around 4%. Material for sequencing was peripheral blood or thyroid tissue (not recorded which). These TCRs come from an adult man with Graves' hyperthyroidism.

This sequence joins TRBV3-1 and TRBJ2-5; D remains unclear. Germline CDR1 reads LGHDT; CDR2 reads YNNKEL (reference sequence). Trimming removed 1 base at V and 2 bases at J, with 8 bases between. CDR3 size: 14 residues. CDR3 sequence: CASSQGHVQETQYF. CDR3 nucleotides: TGTGCCAGCAGCCAAGGTCACGTTCAAGAGACCCAGTACTTC.

The table lists this clonotype with many counts. The chain carries TRBV5-4 and TRBJ2-7, with D perhaps assigned TRBD1 or TRBD2 (5 bases each). CDR3 length: 15 amino acids. CDR1 and CDR2 (germline): SGHNT, YYREEE (reference sequence). V was trimmed by 0 bases and J by 1 base, leaving 11 bases between them. The CDR3 sequence is CASSLGGSRSYEQYF. The CDR3 DNA reads as TGTGCCAGCAGCTTGGGGGGGAGTCGGTCCTACGAGCAGTACTTC.

This clonotype was seen more than once but under ten times. The chain links TRBV20-1 to TRBJ2-7, with 8 bases matching TRBD2. Germline-derived CDR1 and CDR2 are DFQATT and SNEGSKA (reference sequence). There are 16 residues in the CDR3. The V segment lost 0 bases and the J segment 5 bases; nucleotides outside the gene matches: 12. The CDR3 is CSARDRSRLAFHEQYF. CDR3 DNA sequence: TGCAGTGCTAGAGATAGATCAAGACTAGCGTTTCACGAGCAGTACTTC.

This clonotype has at least ten counts. This may come from a read error, since a much larger clone is one base off. The genes are TRBV29-1 and TRBJ1-1, with a weak D call TRBD1 (5 bases). CDR3 size: 14 residues. Germline values: CDR1 SQVTM, CDR2 ANQGSEA. V lost 8 bases, J lost 0 bases, and 16 bases lay in between. The CDR3: CSTETVLMNTEAFF. CDR3 sequence (DNA): TGCAGCACCGAGACAGTACTTATGAACACTGAAGCTTTCTTT.

V usage is TRBV2 and J usage is TRBJ2-5; unclear D gene. The germline gives CDR1 SNHLY, CDR2 FYNNEI. The CDR3 contains 14 residues. Trimming shortened V by 5 bases and J by 4 bases, and 14 bases separated the two germline ends. The CDR3 is CASSLKGNAETQYF. CDR3 nucleotides: TGTGCCAGCAGTTTGAAAGGGAACGCAGAGACCCAGTACTTC.

This chain joins TRBV29-1 and TRBJ2-7; D gene ambiguous. Germline V gene sequence: CDR1 SQVTM, CDR2 ANQGSEA. The V gene lost 8 bases and the J gene lost 6 bases, with 11 bases spanning the gap. There are 10 residues in the CDR3. The CDR3, as DNA: TGCAGCTTTCCCACGGGCGAGCAGTACTTC. Its translation is CSFPTGEQYF.

The chain links TRBV25-1 to TRBJ2-7; the D gene is possibly TRBD2 (6 bases). The CDR3 contains 16 residues. V was shortened by 5 bases and J by 0 bases, with 17 bases between the two germline ends. CDR1 and CDR2 (germline): MGHDK, SYGVNS. Here the CDR3 reads CASSRGNGGFSYEQYF. The CDR3 nucleotides are TGTGCCAGCAGTAGAGGGAACGGGGGTTTCTCCTACGAGCAGTACTTC.

This clonotype has only a few counts. The CDR3 DNA follows: TGTGCCAGCAGCTTAGCCTTGGGGAGCAATGAGCAGTTCTTC. Protein product: CASSLALGSNEQFF. V is TRBV7-8 and J is TRBJ2-7; D may be TRBD2 (5 bases). The assigned J gene may be wrong: the sequence end matches TRBJ2-1 better. CDR1 is SGHVS and CDR2 is FQNEAQ in the germline V gene. The CDR3 contains 14 residues.

The chain has TRBV29-1 and TRBJ2-7; 8 bases match TRBD1. The CDR3 extends over 13 amino acids. The V and J ends lost 6 bases and 6 bases, in that order; junction bases with no gene match: 10. From germline, CDR1 is SQVTM and CDR2 ANQGSEA. This CDR3 is CSVPSTGDGEQYF. The CDR3 nucleotides read TGCAGCGTGCCTTCGACAGGGGACGGCGAGCAGTACTTC.